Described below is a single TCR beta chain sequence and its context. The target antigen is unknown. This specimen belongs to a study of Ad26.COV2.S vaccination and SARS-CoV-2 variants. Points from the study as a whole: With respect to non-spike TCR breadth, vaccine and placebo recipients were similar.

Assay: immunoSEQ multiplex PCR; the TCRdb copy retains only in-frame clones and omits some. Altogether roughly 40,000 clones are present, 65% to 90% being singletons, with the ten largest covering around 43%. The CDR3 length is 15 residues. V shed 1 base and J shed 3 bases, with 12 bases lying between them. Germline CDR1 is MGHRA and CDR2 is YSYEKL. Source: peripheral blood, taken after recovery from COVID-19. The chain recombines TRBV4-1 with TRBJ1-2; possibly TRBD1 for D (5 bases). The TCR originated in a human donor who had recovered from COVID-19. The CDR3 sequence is CASSQGPGDDYGYTF. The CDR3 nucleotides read TGCGCCAGCAGCCAAGGGCCCGGGGACGACTATGGCTACACCTTC.